A single sample gave rise to the 2 T cell receptor beta chains below, sequenced in a study of early T cells in non-severe SARS-CoV-2 infection. One entry per CDR3 protein, called by TCRdb with MiXCR from the 5' RACE reads. The table lists 65,000 to 95,000 distinct CDR3 sequences, roughly a sixth of them singletons, with 2.9% in the top ten. Material: whole blood. These receptors all come from an adult who was a healthcare worker with PCR-confirmed SARS-CoV-2 infection or an uninfected control (not recorded which).

The chain uses TRBV5-6 and TRBJ1-1; D is perhaps TRBD1 (6 bases). CDR3 length: 16 amino acids. The germline CDR1 and CDR2 sequences are SGHDT and YYEEEE. Trimming removed 4 bases from V and 1 base from J, with 17 bases in between. CDR3 region: CASSGLKGRGNTEAFF. The CDR3 bases are TGTGCCAGCAGCGGTTTGAAAGGCAGGGGGAACACTGAAGCTTTCTTT.

The CDR3 sequence: CASQGSSYEQYF. CDR3 sequence (DNA): TGTGCCAGCCAGGGGAGCTCCTACGAGCAGTACTTC. This sequence joins TRBV28 and TRBJ2-7; weak D call: TRBD1 (6 bases). This CDR3 spans 12 amino acids. Trimming pared 8 bases from V and 0 bases from J, leaving 8 bases between. The germline V gene encodes CDR1 MDHEN and CDR2 SYDVKM.